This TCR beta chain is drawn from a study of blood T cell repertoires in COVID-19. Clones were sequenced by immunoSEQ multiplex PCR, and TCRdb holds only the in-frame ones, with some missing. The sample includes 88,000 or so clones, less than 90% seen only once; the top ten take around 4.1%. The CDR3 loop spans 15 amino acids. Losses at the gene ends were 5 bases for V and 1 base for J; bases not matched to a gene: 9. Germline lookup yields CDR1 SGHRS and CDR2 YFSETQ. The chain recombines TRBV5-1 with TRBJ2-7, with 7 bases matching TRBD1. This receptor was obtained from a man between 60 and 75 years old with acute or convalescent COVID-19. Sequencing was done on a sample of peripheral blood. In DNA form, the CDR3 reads TGCGCCAGCAGACCTAGTGGACAGGCGTCCTACGAGCAGTACTTC. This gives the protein CASRPSGQASYEQYF.